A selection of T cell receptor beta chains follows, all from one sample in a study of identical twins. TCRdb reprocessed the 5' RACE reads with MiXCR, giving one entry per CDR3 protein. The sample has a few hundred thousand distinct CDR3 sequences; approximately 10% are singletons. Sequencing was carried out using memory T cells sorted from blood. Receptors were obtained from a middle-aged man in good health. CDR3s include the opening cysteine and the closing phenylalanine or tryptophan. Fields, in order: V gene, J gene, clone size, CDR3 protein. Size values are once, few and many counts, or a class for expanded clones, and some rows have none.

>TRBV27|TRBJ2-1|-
CASSWGTSGLNEQFF
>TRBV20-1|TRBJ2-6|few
CSARTGSGANVLTF
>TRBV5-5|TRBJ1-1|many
CASSIMVNTEAFF
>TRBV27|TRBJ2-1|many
CASSLELAGVNEQFF
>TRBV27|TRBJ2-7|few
CASSSQGISYEQYF
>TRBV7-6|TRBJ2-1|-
CASSPRPNNEQFF
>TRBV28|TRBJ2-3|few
CASSSSGRLTDTQYF
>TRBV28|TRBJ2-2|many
CASRGGTLNTGELFF
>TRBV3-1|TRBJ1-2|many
CASSHAGTPQGGYTF
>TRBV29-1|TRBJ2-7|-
CSGGPGGVDEQYF
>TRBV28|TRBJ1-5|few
CASSSVGAGPQPQHF
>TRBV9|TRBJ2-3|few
CASSASSGRTDTQYF
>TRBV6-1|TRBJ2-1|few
CASSISGRSSYNEQFF
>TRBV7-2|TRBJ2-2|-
CASSLMAGGLTGELFF
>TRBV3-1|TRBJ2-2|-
CASSQGPDGNTGELFF
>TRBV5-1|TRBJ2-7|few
CASSLLGGGTYEQYF
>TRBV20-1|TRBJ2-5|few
CSARLAGLQETQYF
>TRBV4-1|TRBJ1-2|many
CASSPSMGGYTF
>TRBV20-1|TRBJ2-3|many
CSATSGRARVGTDTQYF
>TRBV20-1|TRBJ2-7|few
CSAISSGRAGEQYF
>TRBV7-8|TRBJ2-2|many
CASSSGLAGVTGELFF
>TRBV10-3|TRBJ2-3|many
CAISESWPADIGDTQYF
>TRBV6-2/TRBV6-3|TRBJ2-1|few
CASSGGPEPQQFF
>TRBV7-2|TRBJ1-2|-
CASSLVLLNYGYTF
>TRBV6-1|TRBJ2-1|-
CASSEWGGGHNEQFF
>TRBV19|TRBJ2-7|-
CASSLPGPSSYEQYF
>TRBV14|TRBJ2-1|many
CASRSLGQGTYNEQFF
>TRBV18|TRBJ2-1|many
CASSPTSGKAGRFF
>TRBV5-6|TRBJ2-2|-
CASSLAGLAGNTGELFF
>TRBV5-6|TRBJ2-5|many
CASSFPGAETQYF
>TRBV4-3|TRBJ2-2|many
CASSPMHWALFDTGELFF
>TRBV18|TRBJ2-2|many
CASSPAFAANTGELFF
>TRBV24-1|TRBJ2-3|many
CATSDWMETDTQYF
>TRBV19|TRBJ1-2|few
CASNRGTAYYGYTF
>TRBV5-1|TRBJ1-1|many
CASSLGSTATEAFF
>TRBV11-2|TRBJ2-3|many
CASSGRTSGRDSTDTQYF